This TCR beta chain was documented in a study of shared clonotypes between healthy human individuals. The overall study: Three CD4 naive, three CD4 memory, two CD8 naive and one CD8 memory plate were used per donor.

This CDR3 is built from 15 residues. V lost 6 bases to trimming and J lost 3 bases, with 16 bases between them. From germline, CDR1 is MRHNA and CDR2 SNTAGT. This clone came up many times. Using about 220 ng DNA, roughly 33,000 T cell genomes, the sorted-subset replicate PCRs were run. TCRdb keeps only in-frame clones here, not all; method: immunoSEQ multiplex PCR. The table has tens of thousands of clones, 62% seen once. The source of this sequence is a young man in good health. The chain joins TRBV6-4 to TRBJ2-3, with D perhaps TRBD1 (5 bases). Specimen: memory CD8+ T cells sorted from blood. Subset indicated: CD45RO+ cells pooled with CCR7-negative TemRA cells. The CDR3 nucleotides are TGTGCCAGCAGCCGACTCGGACAAGTTACAGATACGCAGTATTTT. It codes for CASSRLGQVTDTQYF.